This is a list of T cell receptor beta chains from one sample in a study of T cells after posttransplantation cyclophosphamide. Assay used: immunoSEQ multiplex PCR; TCRdb lists only in-frame clones, some missing. In the table there are roughly 20,000 clones, approximately 86% of which are singletons. Sequences were derived from PBMCs, sampled after allogeneic stem cell transplant with posttransplant cyclophosphamide. The receptors were gathered from a female patient aged 40 to 50 who received an allogeneic stem cell transplant from a related donor, was CMV-positive, and had no GVHD. Some T cells may be the graft donor's. Each CDR3 is given with its conserved first and last residue. Fields, in order: D gene, clone size, V gene, J gene, CDR3 DNA, CDR3 protein. The D gene is left open where the match is weak. Where a row states a size, it is once, few, many or the class of an expanded clone; other rows omit it.

D gene: TRBD1; clone size: NA; V gene: TRBV4-2; J gene: TRBJ2-7; CDR3 DNA: TGTGCCAGCAGCCAAGCAGGGACAGGGACCTACGAGCAGTACTTC; CDR3 protein: CASSQAGTGTYEQYF
D gene: NA; clone size: NA; V gene: TRBV30; J gene: TRBJ2-1; CDR3 DNA: TGTGCCTGGAGCGGTTACGAGCAGTTCTTC; CDR3 protein: CAWSGYEQFF
D gene: NA; clone size: NA; V gene: TRBV28; J gene: TRBJ2-7; CDR3 DNA: TGTGCCAGCAGTCCATACCCGGGGCAGGGACTGGCCTACGAGCAGTACTTC; CDR3 protein: CASSPYPGQGLAYEQYF
D gene: TRBD1; clone size: NA; V gene: TRBV28; J gene: TRBJ1-2; CDR3 DNA: TGTGCCAGCAGCTTCGGGACAGACCGTGGCTACACCTTC; CDR3 protein: CASSFGTDRGYTF
D gene: NA; clone size: NA; V gene: TRBV7-9; J gene: TRBJ2-5; CDR3 DNA: TGTGCCAGCAGGGCATCGGGAGTCACGGAGACCCAGTACTTC; CDR3 protein: CASRASGVTETQYF
D gene: NA; clone size: NA; V gene: TRBV5-8; J gene: TRBJ1-5; CDR3 DNA: TGTGCCAGCAGCTTGCCCGGGGGCAATCAGCCCCAGCATTTT; CDR3 protein: CASSLPGGNQPQHF
D gene: NA; clone size: NA; V gene: TRBV7-9; J gene: TRBJ1-1; CDR3 DNA: TGTGCCAGCAGCTTACGGGGGATGGGGGCTTTCTTT; CDR3 protein: CASSLRGMGAFF
D gene: NA; clone size: once; V gene: TRBV27; J gene: TRBJ2-7; CDR3 DNA: TGTGCCAGCAGTTTATCCCCGCTTGCCGAGCAGTACTTC; CDR3 protein: CASSLSPLAEQYF
D gene: NA; clone size: NA; V gene: TRBV10-3; J gene: TRBJ1-1; CDR3 DNA: TGTGCCATCAGGGCAGGGGACGGCACTGAAGCTTTCTTT; CDR3 protein: CAIRAGDGTEAFF
D gene: NA; clone size: NA; V gene: TRBV30; J gene: TRBJ1-2; CDR3 DNA: TGTGCCTGGAGTCCCGGGCCAGGGGAAGGCTACACCTTC; CDR3 protein: CAWSPGPGEGYTF